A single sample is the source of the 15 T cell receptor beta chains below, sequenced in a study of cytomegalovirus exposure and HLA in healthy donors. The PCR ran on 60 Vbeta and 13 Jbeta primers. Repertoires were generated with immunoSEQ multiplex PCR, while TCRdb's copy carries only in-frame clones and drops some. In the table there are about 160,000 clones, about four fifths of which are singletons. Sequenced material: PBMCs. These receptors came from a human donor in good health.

CDR3 nucleotide sequence: TGTGCCAGCAGCTACGACAGGGGGATCTACAATGAGCAGTTCTTC. It codes for CASSYDRGIYNEQFF. The chain couples TRBV7-8 to TRBJ2-1; 9 bases are shared with TRBD1. The CDR3 is made up of 15 amino acids. V lost 4 bases, J lost 3 bases, and 4 bases stayed unmatched. Germline lookup yields CDR1 SGHVS and CDR2 FQNEAQ. The full variable domain, in which reference TRBV7-8 and TRBJ2-1 provide the parts outside the CDR3, is GAGVSQSPRYKVAKRGQDVALRCDPISGHVSLFWYQQALGQGPEFLTYFQNEAQLDKSGLPSDRFFAERPEGSVSTLKIQRTQQEDSAVYLCASSYDRGIYNEQFFGPGTRLTVL.

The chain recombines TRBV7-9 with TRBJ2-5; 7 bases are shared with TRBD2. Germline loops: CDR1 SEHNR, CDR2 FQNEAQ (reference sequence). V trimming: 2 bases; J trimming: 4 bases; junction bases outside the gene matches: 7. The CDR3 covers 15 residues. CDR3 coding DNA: TGTGCCAGCAGCTTACGAGAGACTAGCTCAGAGACCCAGTACTTC. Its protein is CASSLRETSSETQYF.

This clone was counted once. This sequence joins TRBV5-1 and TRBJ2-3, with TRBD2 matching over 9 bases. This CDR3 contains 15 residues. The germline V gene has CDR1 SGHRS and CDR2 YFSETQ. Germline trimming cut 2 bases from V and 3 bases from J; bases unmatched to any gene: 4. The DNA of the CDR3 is TGCGCCAGCAGCTTTAGAACTAGCGGGACAGATACGCAGTATTTT. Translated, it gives CASSFRTSGTDTQYF.

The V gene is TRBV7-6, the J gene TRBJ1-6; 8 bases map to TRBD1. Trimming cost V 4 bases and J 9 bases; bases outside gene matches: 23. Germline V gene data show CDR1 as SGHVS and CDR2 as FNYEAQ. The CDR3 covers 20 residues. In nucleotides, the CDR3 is TGTGCCAGCAGCTCGAACCCCCCTCTAGGCCCGGACAGGGTGAGTTCACCCCTCCACTTT. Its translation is CASSSNPPLGPDRVSSPLHF.

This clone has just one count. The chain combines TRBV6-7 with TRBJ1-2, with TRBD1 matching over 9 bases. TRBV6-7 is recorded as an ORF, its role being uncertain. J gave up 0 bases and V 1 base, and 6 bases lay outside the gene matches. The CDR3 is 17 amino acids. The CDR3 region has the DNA TGTGCCAGCAGTTACTGGGACAGGGACCACTCTAACTATGGCTACACCTTC. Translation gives CASSYWDRDHSNYGYTF.

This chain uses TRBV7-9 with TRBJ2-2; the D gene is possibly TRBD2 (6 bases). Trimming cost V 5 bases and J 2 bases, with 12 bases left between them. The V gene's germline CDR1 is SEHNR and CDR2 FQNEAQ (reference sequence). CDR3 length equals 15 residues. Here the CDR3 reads CASSGGALNTGELFF. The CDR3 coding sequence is TGTGCCAGCAGCGGCGGGGCTCTAAACACCGGGGAGCTGTTTTTT.

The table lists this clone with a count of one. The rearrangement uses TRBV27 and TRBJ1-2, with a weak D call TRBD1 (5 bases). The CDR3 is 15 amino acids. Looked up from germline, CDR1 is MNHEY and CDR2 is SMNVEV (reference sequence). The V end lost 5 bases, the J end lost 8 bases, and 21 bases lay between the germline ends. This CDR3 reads CASSPQVIGTGGYTF. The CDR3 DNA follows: TGTGCCAGCAGTCCACAAGTCATCGGGACTGGGGGCTACACCTTC.

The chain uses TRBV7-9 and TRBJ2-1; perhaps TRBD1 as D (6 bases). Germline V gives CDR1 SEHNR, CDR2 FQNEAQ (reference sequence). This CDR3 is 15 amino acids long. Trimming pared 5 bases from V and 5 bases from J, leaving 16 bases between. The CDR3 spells CASSKTGGGDNEQFF. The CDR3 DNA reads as TGTGCCAGCAGCAAGACAGGTGGAGGAGACAATGAGCAGTTCTTC.

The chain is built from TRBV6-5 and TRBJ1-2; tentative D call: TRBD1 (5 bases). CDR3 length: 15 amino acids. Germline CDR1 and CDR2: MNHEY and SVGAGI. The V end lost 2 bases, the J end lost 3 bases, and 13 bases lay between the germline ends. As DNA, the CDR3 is TGTGCCAGCAGTTACCAAATCCTAGGGGACTATGGCTACACCTTC. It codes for CASSYQILGDYGYTF.

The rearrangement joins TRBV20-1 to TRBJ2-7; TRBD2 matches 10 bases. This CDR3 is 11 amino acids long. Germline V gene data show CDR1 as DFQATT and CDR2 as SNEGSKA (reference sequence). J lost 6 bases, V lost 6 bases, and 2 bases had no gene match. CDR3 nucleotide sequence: TGCAGTGCCCAGCGGGGGGGCGAGCAGTACTTC. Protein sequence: CSAQRGGEQYF.

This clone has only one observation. CDR3 DNA sequence: TGTGCCAGCAGCCCACCAGGGAGGGAGCTGTTTTTT. Encoded protein: CASSPPGRELFF. This chain uses TRBV6-1 with TRBJ2-2; weak D call: TRBD1 (5 bases). This CDR3 is 12 amino acids long. Germline CDR1 and CDR2: MNHNS and SASEGT. Trimming stripped 6 bases from V and 9 bases from J, with 11 bases between.

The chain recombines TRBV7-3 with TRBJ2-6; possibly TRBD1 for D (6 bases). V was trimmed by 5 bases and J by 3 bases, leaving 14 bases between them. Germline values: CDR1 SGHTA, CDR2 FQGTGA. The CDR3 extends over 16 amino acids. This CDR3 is CASSPNDRFGANVLTF. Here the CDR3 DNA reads TGTGCCAGCAGCCCAAACGACAGGTTTGGGGCCAACGTCCTGACTTTC.

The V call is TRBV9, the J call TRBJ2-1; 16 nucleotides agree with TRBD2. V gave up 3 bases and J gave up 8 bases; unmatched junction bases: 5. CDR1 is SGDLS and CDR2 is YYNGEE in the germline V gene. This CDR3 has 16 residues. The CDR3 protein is CASSGGTSGRAYEQFF. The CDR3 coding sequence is TGTGCCAGCAGCGGAGGGACTAGCGGGAGGGCCTATGAGCAGTTCTTC.

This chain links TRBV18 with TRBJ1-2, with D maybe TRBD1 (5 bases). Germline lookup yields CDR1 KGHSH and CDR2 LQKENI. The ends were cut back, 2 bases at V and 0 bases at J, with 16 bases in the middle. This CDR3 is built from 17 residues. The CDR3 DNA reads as TGTGCCAGCTCACCAAGGGTGACAGACGAAGCTAACTATGGCTACACCTTC. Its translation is CASSPRVTDEANYGYTF.

The CDR3 DNA follows: TGTGCCAGCACTAGTCAGCGAAACACAGATACGCAGTATTTT. Protein sequence: CASTSQRNTDTQYF. The chain is built from TRBV2 and TRBJ2-3; unclear D gene. The CDR3 is made up of 14 amino acids. The ends were cut back, 7 bases at V and 2 bases at J, with 13 bases in the middle. Germline V gene lookup returns CDR1 SNHLY and CDR2 FYNNEI. Drawing the rest from reference TRBV2 and TRBJ2-3, the complete variable domain is EPEVTQTPSHQVTQMGQEVILRCVPISNHLYFYWYRQILGQKVEFLVSFYNNEISEKSEIFDDQFSVERPDGSNFTLKIRSTKLEDSAMYFCASTSQRNTDTQYFGPGTRLTVL.